The 5 T cell receptor beta chains below all came from one sample that was sequenced in a study of cytomegalovirus exposure and HLA in healthy donors. PCR employed 60 Vbeta and 13 Jbeta primers. Measured with immunoSEQ multiplex PCR; TCRdb has only the in-frame clones, and not every one. The sample records 110,000 or so clones, roughly 72% being singletons. The source material was PBMCs. The receptors originated from a woman between 45 and 60 years old in good health and CMV-seropositive.

The J gene is TRBJ2-1, the V gene TRBV7-2; 15 bases line up with TRBD2. The CDR3 is 17 amino acids. With 6 bases clipped from V and 4 bases from J, the junction kept 7 bases outside the gene matches. Germline V gene sequence: CDR1 SGHTA, CDR2 FQGNSA. CDR3 sequence: CASRRTSGGAVYNEQFF. CDR3 DNA sequence: TGTGCCAGCAGGCGGACTAGCGGGGGGGCAGTATACAATGAGCAGTTCTTC.

V and J are TRBV7-2 and TRBJ2-5, with TRBD2 identical over 13 bases. Germline V gives CDR1 SGHTA, CDR2 FQGNSA. This CDR3 region has 16 residues. The trim removed 4 bases at V and 7 bases at J, leaving 9 bases unmatched. DNA of the CDR3: TGTGCCAGCAGCTCGCGGACTAGCGGGAGTGTAGTGACCCAGTACTTC. Amino acid sequence: CASSSRTSGSVVTQYF.

The genes are TRBV4-2 and TRBJ2-1; 8 bases fit TRBD2. The trim removed 0 bases at V and 5 bases at J, leaving 6 bases unmatched. The CDR3 covers 16 residues. The germline V gene encodes CDR1 LGHNA and CDR2 YNFKEQ. The CDR3 region has the DNA TGTGCCAGCAGCCAAGATACCGGGAGGGGAAACAATGAGCAGTTCTTC. Encoded protein: CASSQDTGRGNNEQFF.

The chain combines TRBV20-1 with TRBJ2-3; D perhaps matches TRBD2 (5 bases). CDR3 length equals 11 residues. Germline assignment: CDR1 DFQATT and CDR2 SNEGSKA (reference sequence). V lost 3 bases to trimming and J lost 5 bases, with 6 bases between them. The CDR3 is CSASEGDTQYF. The CDR3 DNA is TGCAGTGCTAGTGAGGGAGATACGCAGTATTTT.

This rearrangement joins TRBV6-5 to TRBJ2-2; 7 bases agree with TRBD1. Germline V gives CDR1 MNHEY, CDR2 SVGAGI. The V and J ends lost 6 bases and 1 base, in that order; junction bases with no gene match: 5. This CDR3 spans 15 amino acids. The CDR3 reads CASSLDRMNTGELFF. Written as DNA, the CDR3 is TGTGCCAGCAGCCTGGACAGGATGAACACCGGGGAGCTGTTTTTT.